The 32 T cell receptor beta chains in this list originate from one sample, sequenced in a study of blood T cell repertoires in COVID-19. Profiling relied on immunoSEQ multiplex PCR, and the TCRdb table lists in-frame clones only, not all of them. The repertoire holds about 74,000 clones, with about 88% as singletons. Source material: peripheral blood. These receptors were obtained from a man between 65 and 79 years old with active or convalescent COVID-19.

The CDR3: CASSSPGGYTF. Written as DNA, the CDR3 is TGTGCCAGCAGCTCCCCGGGGGGCTACACCTTC. The genes are TRBV3-1 (or the pseudogene TRBV3-2) and TRBJ1-2, with D unresolved. Germline V gives CDR1 LGHDT, CDR2 YNNKEL (reference sequence). V lost 5 bases to trimming and J lost 8 bases, with 9 bases between them. The CDR3 has 11 residues.

J is TRBJ2-7 and V is TRBV19; the D gene is possibly TRBD2 (5 bases). Germline V CDR1 and CDR2: LNHDA, SQIVND (reference sequence). This CDR3 region has 12 residues. Trimming cost V 8 bases and J 3 bases, with 11 bases left between them. CDR3 DNA sequence: TGTGCCAGTTCGGCAGGACTCTACGAGCAGTACTTC. Amino acid sequence: CASSAGLYEQYF.

The table lists this clone with a few counts. The chain links TRBV9 to TRBJ2-7, with 11 bases matching TRBD1. Unmatched junction bases numbered 6, after V lost 4 bases and J lost 6 bases. The CDR3 length is 14 residues. CDR1 and CDR2 (germline): SGDLS, YYNGEE. In DNA form, the CDR3 reads TGTGCCAGCAGCCCCCGGACAGGGGGCTTCGAGCAGTACTTC. Translating it yields CASSPRTGGFEQYF. Full variable domain (missing parts from reference TRBV9 and TRBJ2-7): DSGVTQTPKHLITATGQRVTLRCSPRSGDLSVYWYQQSLDQGLQFLIQYYNGEERAKGNILERFSAQQFPDLHSELNLSSLELGDSALYFCASSPRTGGFEQYFGPGTRLTVT.

The V gene is TRBV30, the J gene TRBJ1-6; D unresolved. Trimming left V 8 bases short and J 0 bases short, with 8 bases between. Germline loops: CDR1 GTSNPN, CDR2 SVGIG (reference sequence). CDR3 length: 13 amino acids. CDR3 coding DNA: TGTGCCCTTAGGAGCTCCTATAATTCACCCCTCCACTTT. This encodes CALRSSYNSPLHF.

This clone has just a few counts. The rearrangement joins TRBV30 to TRBJ2-7; 8 bases agree with TRBD1. The CDR3 covers 13 residues. The V gene end was trimmed by 7 bases and the J gene end by 2 bases; junction bases not matched to a gene: 7. CDR1 is GTSNPN and CDR2 is SVGIG in the germline V gene (reference sequence). The CDR3 nucleotides read TGTGCCTATAGGACAGGGTCGCCCTACGAGCAGTACTTC. Protein sequence: CAYRTGSPYEQYF.

The CDR3 coding sequence is TGTGCCATCAGCGAAACACTAGCCCCCCAAGAGACCCAGTACTTC. It specifies CAISETLAPQETQYF. The rearrangement uses TRBV10-3 and TRBJ2-5; a possible D gene is TRBD2 (6 bases). The V gene's germline CDR1 is ENHRY and CDR2 SYGVKD. The CDR3 runs to 15 residues. V lost 6 bases, J lost 1 base, and 15 bases lay in between.

This chain connects TRBV7-7 to TRBJ2-1, with 12 bases that match TRBD2. V was pared by 2 bases and J by 6 bases, with 2 bases of the junction left unmatched. The CDR3 loop spans 15 amino acids. Germline V gene sequence: CDR1 SSHAT, CDR2 FNYEAQ (reference sequence). Here the CDR3 reads CASSLLAGGTNEQFF. CDR3 DNA sequence: TGTGCCAGCAGCTTACTAGCGGGAGGGACCAATGAGCAGTTCTTC.

The J gene is TRBJ2-7, the V gene TRBV5-4, with 7 bases identical to TRBD2. The germline V gene encodes CDR1 SGHNT and CDR2 YYREEE (reference sequence). The ends lost 1 base at V and 7 bases at J; junction bases unmatched: 11. There are 15 residues in the CDR3. CDR3 bases: TGTGCCAGCAGCTTGTCCGGGACTACCACTAGGGAGCAGTACTTC. Its protein is CASSLSGTTTREQYF. Supplemented by reference TRBV5-4 and TRBJ2-7, the full variable domain reads ETGVTQSPTHLIKTRGQQVTLRCSSQSGHNTVSWYQQALGQGPQFIFQYYREEENGRGNFPPRFSGLQFPNYSSELNVNALELDDSALYLCASSLSGTTTREQYFGPGTRLTVT.

The chain employs TRBV11-1 and TRBJ2-1, with a possible D match to TRBD2 (5 bases). The CDR3 consists of 12 residues. Germline V gene data show CDR1 as SGHAT and CDR2 as FQDESV (reference sequence). Trimming pared 0 bases from V and 9 bases from J, leaving 6 bases between. In nucleotides, the CDR3 is TGTGCCAGCAGCTTAGCACTAGGTGAGCAGTTCTTC. Translated, it gives CASSLALGEQFF.

This clone appeared once. The chain couples TRBV30 to TRBJ2-1; D may be TRBD2 (5 bases). The CDR3 loop spans 15 amino acids. The V gene lost 0 bases and the J gene lost 6 bases, with 15 bases spanning the gap. Germline V gene lookup returns CDR1 GTSNPN and CDR2 SVGIG (reference sequence). CDR3 amino acids: CAWSVNGNSGNEQFF. DNA for the CDR3: TGTGCCTGGAGTGTAAACGGGAATTCGGGCAATGAGCAGTTCTTC.

The chain uses TRBV7-9 and TRBJ1-6, with 8 bases identical to TRBD1. The germline CDR1 and CDR2 sequences are SEHNR and FQNEAQ (reference sequence). The CDR3 loop spans 15 amino acids. J gave up 7 bases and V 7 bases, and 9 bases lay outside the gene matches. The chain's CDR3 is CASTLGTGPNSPLHF. The DNA for the CDR3 is TGTGCCAGCACCCTAGGGACAGGTCCGAATTCACCCCTCCACTTT.

The J gene is TRBJ2-3, the V gene TRBV4-1, with 8 bases identical to TRBD1. Germline V gene sequence: CDR1 MGHRA, CDR2 YSYEKL. V lost 1 base to trimming and J lost 2 bases; unmatched junction nucleotides: 17. CDR3 size: 20 residues. The CDR3 loop reads CASSQGAQGAGFRVTDTQYF. The CDR3 DNA reads TGCGCCAGCAGCCAAGGCGCTCAGGGGGCCGGTTTTCGTGTCACAGATACGCAGTATTTT.

The J gene is TRBJ1-2, the V gene TRBV5-6, with TRBD1 matching 7 bases. The J segment lost 2 bases and the V segment lost 7 bases, leaving 11 bases of the junction unmatched. Germline loops: CDR1 SGHDT, CDR2 YYEEEE. The CDR3 spans 15 residues. The CDR3, as DNA: TGTGCCAGCTCGGGCCAGGGGGAAGGGAACTATGGCTACACCTTC. Protein product: CASSGQGEGNYGYTF.

CDR3 sequence (DNA): TGTGCCAGCAGCTTAAGAGCTAGCGCAGATACGCAGTATTTT. Amino acids: CASSLRASADTQYF. The chain recombines TRBV13 with TRBJ2-3; tentatively, D is TRBD2 (6 bases). The CDR3 runs to 14 residues. The V gene's germline CDR1 is PRHDT and CDR2 FYEKMQ (reference sequence). V was clipped by 2 bases and J by 4 bases, with 10 bases between them.

The rearrangement links TRBV19 to TRBJ2-1; 9 bases align to TRBD1. Germline V gene data show CDR1 as LNHDA and CDR2 as SQIVND (reference sequence). The CDR3 consists of 16 residues. Unmatched junction bases numbered 8, after V lost 4 bases and J lost 4 bases. The chain's CDR3 is CASSRRQGGAYNEQFF. CDR3 in DNA: TGTGCCAGTAGTAGGAGACAGGGGGGCGCTTACAATGAGCAGTTCTTC.

The gene calls are TRBV28 and TRBJ1-6; 8 bases fit TRBD1. Germline V lookup: CDR1 MDHEN, CDR2 SYDVKM. The CDR3 has 15 residues. V shed 5 bases and J 8 bases; nucleotides not matched to a gene: 8. CDR3 loop: CASSRPRQGYSPLHF. As DNA, the CDR3 is TGTGCCAGCAGTCGCCCGCGACAGGGGTATTCACCCCTCCACTTT.

The V and J genes are TRBV6-1 and TRBJ2-1; D call uncertain. The CDR3 extends over 12 amino acids. V gave up 3 bases and J gave up 11 bases, with 11 bases separating them. From germline, CDR1 is MNHNS and CDR2 SASEGT. For the CDR3, the DNA is TGTGCCAGCAGTGAGAGACTGGTTCAGCAGTTCTTC. This encodes CASSERLVQQFF.

The chain links TRBV25-1 to TRBJ1-4; D remains unclear. Trimming took off 8 bases at V and 8 bases at J, with 18 bases between the two ends. CDR3 length: 14 amino acids. The germline V gene encodes CDR1 MGHDK and CDR2 SYGVNS. CDR3 amino acids: CASRRGGKSEKLFF. As DNA, the CDR3 is TGTGCCAGCCGGCGGGGAGGGAAAAGCGAAAAACTGTTTTTT. Drawing the rest from reference TRBV25-1 and TRBJ1-4, the complete variable domain is EADIYQTPRYLVIGTGKKITLECSQTMGHDKMYWYQQDPGMELHLIHYSYGVNSTEKGDLSSESTVSRIRTEHFPLTLESARPSHTSQYLCASRRGGKSEKLFFGSGTQLSVL.

The V gene is TRBV18, the J gene TRBJ1-5, with TRBD1 identical over 7 bases. Germline assignment: CDR1 KGHSH and CDR2 LQKENI. V shed 3 bases and J 5 bases; nucleotides not matched to a gene: 7. CDR3 length equals 15 residues. DNA for the CDR3: TGTGCCAGCTCACCGTTACAGGGGAAAGATCAGCCCCAGCATTTT. Amino acids: CASSPLQGKDQPQHF.

This sequence joins TRBV6-1 and TRBJ2-1; 15 bases are shared with TRBD2. Trimming took 2 bases from V and 4 from J; bases not matched to a gene: 12. Germline CDR1 is MNHNS and CDR2 is SASEGT. This CDR3 comprises 20 residues. DNA for the CDR3: TGTGCCAGCAGTGAATTCTATGGACTAGCGGGAGGGCCGACTTACAATGAGCAGTTCTTC. It encodes CASSEFYGLAGGPTYNEQFF.

This chain joins TRBV9 and TRBJ2-3; perhaps TRBD1 as D (6 bases). The CDR3 spans 16 residues. Trimming pared 0 bases from V and 1 base from J, leaving 12 bases between. Per germline, CDR1 SGDLS and CDR2 YYNGEE. The CDR3 protein is CASSVAVTGGTDTQYF. The CDR3 DNA sequence: TGTGCCAGCAGCGTAGCCGTGACAGGCGGCACAGATACGCAGTATTTT.

This clone has more than one count but fewer than ten. This chain connects TRBV12-5 to TRBJ2-5, with D possibly matching TRBD1 (6 bases). Germline assignment: CDR1 LGHNT and CDR2 FRNRAP. Trimming pared 8 bases from V and 5 bases from J, leaving 15 bases between. The CDR3 is 13 residues long. The CDR3 region has the DNA TGTGCTAGTCTGCAGGGGTCCGGGGAGACCCAGTACTTC. Protein: CASLQGSGETQYF.

The chain recombines TRBV6-1 with TRBJ2-7; D could derive from TRBD1 or TRBD2 (5 bases each). The CDR3 spans 14 residues. Looked up from germline, CDR1 is MNHNS and CDR2 is SASEGT. V gave up 4 bases and J gave up 0 bases, with 10 bases separating them. CDR3 in amino acids: CASSGAGSSYEQYF. The CDR3 coding sequence is TGTGCCAGCAGTGGAGCAGGGAGCTCCTACGAGCAGTACTTC.

The J gene is TRBJ2-3, the V gene TRBV10-3, with D perhaps TRBD1 (6 bases). V was shortened by 4 bases and J by 2 bases, with 13 bases between the two germline ends. This CDR3 region has 15 residues. Germline-derived CDR1 and CDR2 are ENHRY and SYGVKD. The CDR3 bases are TGTGCCATCAGTGCCACAGGGTTTGACACAGATACGCAGTATTTT. It encodes CAISATGFDTDTQYF.

This clone has only a few counts. The chain employs TRBV6-5 and TRBJ1-6, with TRBD1 as a possible D gene (5 bases). Germline lookup yields CDR1 MNHEY and CDR2 SVGAGI. V lost 2 bases, J lost 10 bases, and 15 bases lay in between. This CDR3 has 15 residues. The CDR3 loop is CASSYTDSKGSPLHF. The CDR3 nucleotides read TGTGCCAGCAGTTACACAGACAGTAAAGGCTCACCCCTCCACTTT.

The rearrangement joins TRBV7-9 to TRBJ1-4; a possible D gene is TRBD1 (5 bases). Trimming shortened V by 3 bases and J by 5 bases, and 7 bases separated the two germline ends. The germline V gene has CDR1 SEHNR and CDR2 FQNEAQ (reference sequence). This CDR3 region has 13 residues. The CDR3 loop reads CASSFQGNEKLFF. CDR3 in DNA: TGTGCCAGCAGCTTCCAGGGAAATGAAAAACTGTTTTTT.

The rearrangement joins TRBV19 to TRBJ2-3; D might be TRBD2 (6 bases). This CDR3 spans 15 amino acids. CDR1 and CDR2 from the germline V gene are LNHDA and SQIVND (reference sequence). V was clipped by 6 bases and J by 1 base, with 14 bases between them. In nucleotides, the CDR3 is TGTGCCAGTAGCGATGGAGGAGGGCGCACAGATACGCAGTATTTT. This gives the protein CASSDGGGRTDTQYF.

This clone has more than one count but fewer than ten. CDR3 sequence reads: CASRDDRGRPDTQYF. CDR3 bases: TGTGCCAGCAGAGACGACAGGGGGCGCCCAGATACGCAGTATTTT. The rearrangement uses TRBV6-5 and TRBJ2-3, with 10 bases aligning to TRBD1. Losses at the gene ends were 6 bases for V and 4 bases for J; bases not matched to a gene: 7. This CDR3 contains 15 residues. Looked up from germline, CDR1 is MNHEY and CDR2 is SVGAGI.

This chain links TRBV18 with TRBJ1-2, with unresolved D. CDR1 is KGHSH, CDR2 LQKENI, per germline. This CDR3 comprises 15 residues. V lost 3 bases, J lost 8 bases, and 19 bases lay in between. Written as DNA, the CDR3 is TGTGCCAGCTCACCCTCCCACACCGCCAACGGGGGCTACACCTTC. It yields the protein CASSPSHTANGGYTF.

The chain combines TRBV6-5 with TRBJ2-6; D not resolved. The CDR3 totals 15 residues. Germline lookup yields CDR1 MNHEY and CDR2 SVGAGI. V was trimmed by 5 bases and J by 4 bases, leaving 12 bases between them. The CDR3 is CASSPLGAGANVLTF. The CDR3 nucleotides read TGTGCCAGCAGTCCGTTGGGCGCGGGGGCCAACGTCCTGACTTTC.

This sequence joins TRBV19 and TRBJ1-5; TRBD1 might be the D (6 bases). This CDR3 contains 15 residues. V dropped 5 bases and J dropped 6 bases, with 17 bases sitting between them. CDR1 is LNHDA and CDR2 is SQIVND in the germline V gene (reference sequence). The CDR3 nucleotides read TGTGCCAGTAGTCCGCCGGGGGGGCGTTTTCAGCCCCAGCATTTT. This gives the protein CASSPPGGRFQPQHF.

The chain is built from TRBV19 and TRBJ1-3, with 9 positions matching TRBD1. With 7 bases clipped from V and 4 bases from J, the junction kept 8 bases outside the gene matches. The CDR3 extends over 15 amino acids. The germline gives CDR1 LNHDA, CDR2 SQIVND (reference sequence). The CDR3 sequence is CASIPGQGYGNTIYF. The CDR3 region has the DNA TGTGCCAGTATCCCGGGACAGGGTTACGGAAACACCATATATTTT.